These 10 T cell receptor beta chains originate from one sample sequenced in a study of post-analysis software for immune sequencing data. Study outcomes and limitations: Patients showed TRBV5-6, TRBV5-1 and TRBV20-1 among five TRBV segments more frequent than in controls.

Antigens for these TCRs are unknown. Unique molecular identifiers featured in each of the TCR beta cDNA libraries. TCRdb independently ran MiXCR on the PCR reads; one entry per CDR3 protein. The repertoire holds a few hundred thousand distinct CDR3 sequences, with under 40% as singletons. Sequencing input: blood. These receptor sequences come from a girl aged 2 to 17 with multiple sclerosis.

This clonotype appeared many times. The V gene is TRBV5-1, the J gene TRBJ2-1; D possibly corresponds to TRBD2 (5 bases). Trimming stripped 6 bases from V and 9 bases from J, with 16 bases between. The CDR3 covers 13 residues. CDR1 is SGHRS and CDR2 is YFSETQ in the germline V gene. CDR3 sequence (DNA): TGCGCCAGCACCCGGCCGGGGAATCCTGAGCAGTTCTTC. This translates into CASTRPGNPEQFF.

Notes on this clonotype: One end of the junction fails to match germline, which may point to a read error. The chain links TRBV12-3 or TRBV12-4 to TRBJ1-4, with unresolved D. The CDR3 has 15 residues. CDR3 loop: CASSLGDFPNEELFF. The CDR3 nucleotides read TGTGCCAGCAGTTTAGGGGATTTTCCTAATGAAGAACTGTTTTTT.

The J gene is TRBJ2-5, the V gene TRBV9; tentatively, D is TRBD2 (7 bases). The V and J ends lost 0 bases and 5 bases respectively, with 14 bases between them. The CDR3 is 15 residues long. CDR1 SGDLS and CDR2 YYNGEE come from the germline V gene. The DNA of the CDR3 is TGTGCCAGCAGCGTAGAGTGGGGGGGCGGCGAGACCCAGTACTTC. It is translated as CASSVEWGGGETQYF. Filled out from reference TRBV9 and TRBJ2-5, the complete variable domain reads DSGVTQTPKHLITATGQRVTLRCSPRSGDLSVYWYQQSLDQGLQFLIQYYNGEERAKGNILERFSAQQFPDLHSELNLSSLELGDSALYFCASSVEWGGGETQYFGPGTRLLVL.

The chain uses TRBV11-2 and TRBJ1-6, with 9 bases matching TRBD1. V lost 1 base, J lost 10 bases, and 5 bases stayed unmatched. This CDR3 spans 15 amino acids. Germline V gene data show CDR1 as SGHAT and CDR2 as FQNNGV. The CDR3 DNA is TGTGCCAGCAGCTTAGCCGGGACAGGGCACTCACCCCTCCACTTT. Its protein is CASSLAGTGHSPLHF.

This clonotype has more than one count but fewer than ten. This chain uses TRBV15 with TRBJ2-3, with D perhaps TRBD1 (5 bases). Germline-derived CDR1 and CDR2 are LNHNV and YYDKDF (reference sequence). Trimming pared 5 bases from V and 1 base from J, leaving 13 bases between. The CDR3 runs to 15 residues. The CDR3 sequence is CATSLRQPGTDTQYF. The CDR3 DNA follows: TGTGCCACCAGCCTACGACAGCCTGGCACAGATACGCAGTATTTT.

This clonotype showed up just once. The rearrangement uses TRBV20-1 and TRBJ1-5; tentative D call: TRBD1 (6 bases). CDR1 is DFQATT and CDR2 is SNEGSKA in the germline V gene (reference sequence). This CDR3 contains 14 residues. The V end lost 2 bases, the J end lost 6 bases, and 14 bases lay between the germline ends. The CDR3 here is CSARTSGGRQPQHF. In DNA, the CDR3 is TGCAGTGCTAGAACCTCCGGGGGCCGTCAGCCCCAGCATTTT.

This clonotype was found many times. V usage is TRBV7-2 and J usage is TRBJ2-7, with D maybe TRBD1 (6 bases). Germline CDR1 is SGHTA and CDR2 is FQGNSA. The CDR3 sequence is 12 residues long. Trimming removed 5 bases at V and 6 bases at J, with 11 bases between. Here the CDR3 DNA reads TGTGCCAGCAGCCCACAGGGTTCCGAGCAGTACTTC. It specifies CASSPQGSEQYF. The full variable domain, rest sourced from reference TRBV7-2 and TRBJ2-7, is GAGVSQSPSNKVTEKGKDVELRCDPISGHTALYWYRQSLGQGLEFLIYFQGNSAPDKSGLPSDRFSAERTGGSVSTLTIQRTQQEDSAVYLCASSPQGSEQYFGPGTRLTVT.

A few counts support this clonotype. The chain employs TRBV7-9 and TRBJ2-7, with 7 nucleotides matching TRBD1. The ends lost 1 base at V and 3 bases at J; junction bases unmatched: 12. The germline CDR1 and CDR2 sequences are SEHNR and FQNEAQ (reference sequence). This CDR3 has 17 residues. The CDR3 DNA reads TGTGCCAGCAGCTTAGAAGTTGGGTTACAGGGGAACTACGAGCAGTACTTC. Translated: CASSLEVGLQGNYEQYF.

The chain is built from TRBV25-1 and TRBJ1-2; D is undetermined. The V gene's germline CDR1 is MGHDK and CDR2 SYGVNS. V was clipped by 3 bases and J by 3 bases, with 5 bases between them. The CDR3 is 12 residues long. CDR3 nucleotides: TGTGCCAGCAGTGACAGCTACTATGGCTACACCTTC. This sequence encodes CASSDSYYGYTF.

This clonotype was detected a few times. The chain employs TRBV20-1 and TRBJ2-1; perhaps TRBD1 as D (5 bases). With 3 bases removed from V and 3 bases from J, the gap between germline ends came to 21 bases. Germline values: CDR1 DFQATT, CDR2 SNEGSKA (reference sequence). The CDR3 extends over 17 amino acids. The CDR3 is CSASRPPTAFLYNEQFF. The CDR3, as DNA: TGCAGTGCTAGCCGACCACCGACAGCGTTTCTCTACAATGAGCAGTTCTTC.